The sequence of this TCR beta chain was determined in a study of T cells after yellow fever vaccination. Findings and caveats of the study: Most clones from primary vaccination were detected again post-booster (around 96% CD4, 70% to 90% CD8). A limited proportion of clonotypes was detected within both the CD4 and CD8 compartments.

This clonotype turned up a few times. Its antigen remains unknown. Using its own MiXCR run on the 5' RACE reads, TCRdb lists one record per CDR3 protein. The sample consists of fewer than 350,000 distinct CDR3 sequences, roughly 9.4% of them appearing once. The ends lost 2 bases at V and 5 bases at J; junction bases unmatched: 3. Germline V CDR1 and CDR2: MGHRA, YSYEKL. The CDR3 loop spans 15 amino acids. This sample comprised PBMCs, obtained on the day of the first yellow fever vaccination. The receptor was derived from a man between 18 and 29 years old who received the YFV17D yellow fever vaccine. This chain joins TRBV4-1 and TRBJ2-5; 12 nucleotides match TRBD2. The CDR3 reads CASSQTGLAGETQYF. In DNA form, the CDR3 reads TGCGCCAGCAGCCAAACCGGACTAGCGGGGGAGACCCAGTACTTC.